These 16 T cell receptor beta chains were all obtained from the same sample, sequenced in a study of blood T cells in healthy people across ages. Alongside a J-beta primer mix, a sample-barcoded 5' primer served in a second PCR lasting about 6 to 12 cycles. TCRdb used MiXCR to reprocess the 5' RACE reads, holding one entry per CDR3 protein. The table has hundreds of thousands of distinct CDR3 sequences, 35% to 40% seen once. Sequencing used blood. Receptor source: a man aged 18 to 29 in good health.

V gene TRBV7-2 combines with J gene TRBJ2-2; TRBD1 aligns across 8 bases. The V segment lost 5 bases and the J segment 4 bases; nucleotides outside the gene matches: 6. The length of the CDR3 is 15 residues. The germline V gene encodes CDR1 SGHTA and CDR2 FQGNSA. CDR3 nucleotides: TGTGCCAGCAGCCTCAGGGGGCTGGGCACCGGGGAGCTGTTTTTT. This sequence encodes CASSLRGLGTGELFF.

The chain joins TRBV20-1 to TRBJ1-4; TRBD1 matches 7 bases. The CDR3 runs 13 residues. J gave up 7 bases and V 3 bases, and 5 bases lay outside the gene matches. CDR1 is DFQATT, CDR2 SNEGSKA, per germline (reference sequence). The CDR3: CSASIRGGEKLFF. The CDR3 region has the DNA TGCAGTGCTAGTATCAGGGGGGGTGAAAAACTGTTTTTT.

This clonotype was found a few times. The V call is TRBV4-2, the J call TRBJ2-1; perhaps TRBD2 as D (5 bases). The J call may be mistaken, given a closer DNA end match to TRBJ2-7. The CDR3 is made up of 15 amino acids. Germline V gene data show CDR1 as LGHNA and CDR2 as YNFKEQ. The CDR3 DNA sequence: TGTGCCAGCAGCGACCCGGGGAGCTCCTACAATGAGCAGTACTTC. Translated, it gives CASSDPGSSYNEQYF.

This clonotype occurred many times. CDR3 amino acids: CASSYYTQRGFWGYTF. The CDR3 DNA reads TGTGCCAGCAGTTACTACACCCAGCGTGGGTTTTGGGGCTACACCTTC. The chain recombines TRBV6-5 with TRBJ1-2, with D uncertain. The CDR3 runs to 16 residues. The ends were cut back, 1 base at V and 8 bases at J, with 20 bases in the middle. The germline CDR1 and CDR2 sequences are MNHEY and SVGAGI.

The chain joins TRBV7-2 to TRBJ2-5, with TRBD2 matching 9 bases. The end of the DNA is better explained by TRBJ2-7, so the J call may be wrong. Germline CDR1 reads SGHTA; CDR2 reads FQGNSA. This CDR3 is 15 amino acids long. The CDR3 is CASSSVAGENYEQYF. The CDR3 DNA follows: TGTGCCAGCAGCTCCGTAGCGGGAGAAAACTACGAGCAGTACTTC.

This clonotype was detected a few times. The chain links TRBV15 to TRBJ1-6, with D possibly matching TRBD1 (6 bases). This CDR3 is 14 amino acids long. Germline V gene data show CDR1 as LNHNV and CDR2 as YYDKDF (reference sequence). V was pared by 3 bases and J by 10 bases, with 13 bases between. CDR3 in DNA: TGTGCCACCAGCAGTAGGGACAAAGGGTCACCCCTCCACTTT. Its translation: CATSSRDKGSPLHF. Filled out from reference TRBV15 and TRBJ1-6, the complete variable domain reads DAMVIQNPRYQVTQFGKPVTLSCSQTLNHNVMYWYQQKSSQAPKLLFHYYDKDFNNEADTPDNFQSRRPNTSFCFLDIRSPGLGDTAMYLCATSSRDKGSPLHFGNGTRLTVT.

This clonotype was observed a single time. The CDR3 coding sequence is TGTGCCAGCATCGGGTCCACAGATACGCAGTATTTT. This sequence encodes CASIGSTDTQYF. This chain connects TRBV27 to TRBJ2-3; D unresolved. The V end lost 7 bases, the J end lost 2 bases, and 7 bases lay between the germline ends. The germline gives CDR1 MNHEY, CDR2 SMNVEV (reference sequence). The CDR3 is 12 residues long.

The V and J genes are TRBV4-3 and TRBJ2-7, with unresolved D. With 0 bases removed from V and 2 bases from J, the gap between germline ends came to 11 bases. Germline lookup yields CDR1 LGHNA and CDR2 YSLEER. CDR3 length: 15 residues. CDR3 DNA sequence: TGCGCCAGCAGCCAAGATCTTGGGGTTCCCTACGAGCAGTACTTC. Its translation is CASSQDLGVPYEQYF.

At least ten counts were recorded for this clonotype. The V call is TRBV5-1, the J call TRBJ2-3; perhaps TRBD1 as D (5 bases). V was clipped by 6 bases and J by 0 bases, with 11 bases between them. Germline V gene sequence: CDR1 SGHRS, CDR2 YFSETQ. The CDR3 consists of 14 residues. CDR3 loop: CASNLGPSTDTQYF. The CDR3 bases are TGCGCCAGCAATTTGGGGCCTAGCACAGATACGCAGTATTTT. The entire variable domain, with the rest obtained from reference TRBV5-1 and TRBJ2-3, is as follows: KAGVTQTPRYLIKTRGQQVTLSCSPISGHRSVSWYQQTPGQGLQFLFEYFSETQRNKGNFPGRFSGRQFSNSRSEMNVSTLELGDSALYLCASNLGPSTDTQYFGPGTRLTVL.

This clonotype was counted at least ten times. The gene calls are TRBV15 and TRBJ1-1; D possibly corresponds to TRBD1 (5 bases). CDR3 size: 12 residues. Deletions cut 0 bases from V and 7 bases from J, with 6 bases between. CDR1 and CDR2 from the germline V gene are LNHNV and YYDKDF (reference sequence). CDR3 sequence (DNA): TGTGCCACCAGCAGAGATCAGGGTGAAGCTTTCTTT. Translated: CATSRDQGEAFF.

This clonotype came up a few times. The rearrangement links TRBV11-2 to TRBJ2-3; D call uncertain. The germline V and J ends were trimmed by 4 bases and 7 bases, with 15 bases remaining between them. CDR1 SGHAT and CDR2 FQNNGV come from the germline V gene. CDR3 size: 14 residues. The CDR3 nucleotides are TGTGCCAGCAGCTCGCCTTCGATTCCTAATACGCAGTATTTT. It yields the protein CASSSPSIPNTQYF.

The rearrangement links TRBV27 to TRBJ2-1, with 12 bases that match TRBD2. Germline V lookup: CDR1 MNHEY, CDR2 SMNVEV (reference sequence). The CDR3 spans 17 residues. V lost 2 bases and J lost 4; bases outside the gene matches: 6. CDR3 protein: CASSLGASGGDYNEQFF. In DNA form, the CDR3 reads TGTGCCAGCAGTTTAGGTGCTAGCGGGGGGGATTACAATGAGCAGTTCTTC.

The chain combines TRBV20-1 with TRBJ2-3, with unresolved D. The CDR3 runs to 15 residues. Trimming took off 3 bases at V and 0 bases at J, with 13 bases between the two ends. CDR1 is DFQATT, CDR2 SNEGSKA, per germline (reference sequence). This CDR3 is CSAREMGGSTDTQYF. CDR3 coding DNA: TGCAGTGCTAGGGAAATGGGCGGTAGCACAGATACGCAGTATTTT.

This clonotype showed up just once. The rearrangement joins TRBV5-5 to TRBJ1-2, with D maybe TRBD1 (6 bases). V dropped 0 bases and J dropped 6 bases, with 15 bases sitting between them. CDR1 is SGHKS, CDR2 YYEKEE, per germline (reference sequence). The CDR3 consists of 15 residues. The CDR3 bases are TGTGCCAGCAGCTTGGACGGGGGGCCGGACGATGGCTACACCTTC. Its translation: CASSLDGGPDDGYTF.

This clonotype appeared a few times. This chain links TRBV28 with TRBJ1-4, with D hard to call. This CDR3 contains 15 residues. Trimming took 4 bases from V and 0 from J, leaving 9 bases between them. Germline CDR1 is MDHEN and CDR2 is SYDVKM. For the CDR3, the DNA is TGTGCCAGCAGTTCTCGGCGTGCAACTAATGAAAAACTGTTTTTT. This encodes CASSSRRATNEKLFF.

This clonotype has at least ten counts. Just one base apart from a much larger clone, this may be a read error. The gene calls are TRBV6-2 or TRBV6-3 and TRBJ1-2; no reliable D call. Germline V gene data show CDR1 as MNHEY and CDR2 as SVGEGT. This CDR3 is built from 14 residues. Trimming stripped 5 bases from V and 8 bases from J, with 18 bases between. The CDR3 loop is CASSDLTIATGYTF. CDR3 nucleotides: TGTGCCAGCAGTGACCTGACAATCGCTACCGGCTACACCTTC.